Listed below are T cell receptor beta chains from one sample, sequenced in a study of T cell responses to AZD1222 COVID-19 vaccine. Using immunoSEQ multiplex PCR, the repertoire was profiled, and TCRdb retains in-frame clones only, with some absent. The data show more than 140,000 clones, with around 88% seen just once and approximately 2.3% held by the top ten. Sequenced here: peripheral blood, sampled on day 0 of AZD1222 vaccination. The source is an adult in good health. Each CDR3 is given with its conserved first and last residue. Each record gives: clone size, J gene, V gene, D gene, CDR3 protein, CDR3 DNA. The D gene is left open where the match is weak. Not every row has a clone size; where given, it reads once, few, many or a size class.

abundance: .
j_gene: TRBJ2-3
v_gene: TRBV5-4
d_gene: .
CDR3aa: CASSLDQGRDTQYF
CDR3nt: TGTGCCAGCAGCCTAGACCAGGGGAGAGATACGCAGTATTTT

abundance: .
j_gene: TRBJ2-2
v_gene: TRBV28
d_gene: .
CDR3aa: CASETLGGGDTGELFF
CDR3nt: TGTGCCAGCGAAACCCTAGGAGGGGGGGACACCGGGGAGCTGTTTTTT

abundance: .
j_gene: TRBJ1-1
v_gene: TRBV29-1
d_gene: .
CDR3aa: CSVGGTEAFF
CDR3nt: TGCAGCGTGGGCGGCACTGAAGCTTTCTTT

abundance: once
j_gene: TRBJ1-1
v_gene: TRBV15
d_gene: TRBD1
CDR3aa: CATSREVRGSTEAFF
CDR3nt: TGTGCCACCAGCAGGGAAGTCAGGGGGAGCACTGAAGCTTTCTTT

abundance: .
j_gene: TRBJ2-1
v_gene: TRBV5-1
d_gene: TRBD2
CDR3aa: CASSLQSLAGYNEQFF
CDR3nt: TGCGCCAGCAGCTTGCAGTCACTAGCGGGGTACAATGAGCAGTTCTTC

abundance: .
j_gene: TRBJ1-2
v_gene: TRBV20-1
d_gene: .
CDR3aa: CSARSGAEYTF
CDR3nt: TGCAGTGCTAGAAGTGGCGCGGAGTACACCTTC

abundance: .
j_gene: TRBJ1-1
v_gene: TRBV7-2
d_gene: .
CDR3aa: CASSLGQRTEAFF
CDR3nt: TGTGCCAGCAGCTTAGGACAGAGGACCGAAGCTTTCTTT

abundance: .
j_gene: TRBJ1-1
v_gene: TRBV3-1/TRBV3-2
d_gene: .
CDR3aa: CASSQGQGRAEAFF
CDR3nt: TGTGCCAGCAGCCAAGGGCAGGGGCGAGCTGAAGCTTTCTTT

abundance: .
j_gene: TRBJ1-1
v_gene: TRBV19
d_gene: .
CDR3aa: CASTEGRGGVGAFF
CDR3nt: TGTGCCAGTACAGAAGGGAGGGGCGGCGTCGGAGCTTTCTTT

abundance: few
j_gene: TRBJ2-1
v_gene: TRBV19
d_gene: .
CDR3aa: CASSVTGMSDEQFF
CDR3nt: TGTGCCAGTAGTGTAACAGGGATGAGCGATGAGCAGTTCTTC

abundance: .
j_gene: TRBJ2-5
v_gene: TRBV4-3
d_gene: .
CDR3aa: CASSQLQNQETQYF
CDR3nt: TGCGCCAGCAGCCAACTTCAGAACCAAGAGACCCAGTACTTC

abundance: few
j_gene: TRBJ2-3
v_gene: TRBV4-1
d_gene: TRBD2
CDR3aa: CASSQERPGLAGSTDTQYF
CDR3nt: TGCGCCAGCAGCCAAGAGAGACCGGGACTAGCGGGTAGCACAGATACGCAGTATTTT

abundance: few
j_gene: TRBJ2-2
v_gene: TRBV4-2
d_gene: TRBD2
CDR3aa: CASSPRLAGGAKTGELFF
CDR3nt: TGTGCCAGCAGCCCGAGACTAGCGGGAGGCGCAAAGACCGGGGAGCTGTTTTTT

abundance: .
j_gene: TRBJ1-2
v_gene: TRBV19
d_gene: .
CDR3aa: CASSMPPQGQNGYTF
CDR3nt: TGTGCCAGTAGTATGCCCCCTCAAGGACAGAATGGCTACACCTTC

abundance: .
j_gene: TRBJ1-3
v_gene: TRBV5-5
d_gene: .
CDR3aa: CASSPLGSTGNTIYF
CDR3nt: TGTGCCAGCAGCCCGTTGGGATCGACTGGAAACACCATATATTTT

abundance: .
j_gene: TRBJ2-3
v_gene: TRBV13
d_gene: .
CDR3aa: CASSGRGDTQYF
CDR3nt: TGTGCCAGCAGCGGGCGGGGAGATACGCAGTATTTT

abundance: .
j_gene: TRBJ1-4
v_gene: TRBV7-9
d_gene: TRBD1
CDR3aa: CASSPTGGAGEEEKLFF
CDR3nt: TGTGCCAGCAGCCCAACAGGGGGCGCTGGGGAGGAAGAAAAACTGTTTTTT

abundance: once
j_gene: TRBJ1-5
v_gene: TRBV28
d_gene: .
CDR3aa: CASSVGGQPQHF
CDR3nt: TGTGCCAGCAGTGTCGGGGGTCAGCCCCAGCATTTT

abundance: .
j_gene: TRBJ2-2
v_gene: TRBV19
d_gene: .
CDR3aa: CASSIDGNSFTGELFF
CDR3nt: TGTGCCAGTAGTATAGATGGTAACAGTTTCACCGGGGAGCTGTTTTTT

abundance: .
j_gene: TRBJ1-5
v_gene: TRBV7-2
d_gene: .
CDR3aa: CASSSRDSNQPQHF
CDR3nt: TGTGCCAGCAGCAGCAGGGATAGCAATCAGCCCCAGCATTTT

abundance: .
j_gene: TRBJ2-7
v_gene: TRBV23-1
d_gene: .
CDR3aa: CASSPPLGGSYEQYF
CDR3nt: TGCGCCAGCAGCCCCCCCCTCGGAGGCTCCTACGAGCAGTACTTC

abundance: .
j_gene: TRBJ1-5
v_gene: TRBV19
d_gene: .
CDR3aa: CASKRGPNQPQHF
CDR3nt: TGTGCCAGTAAGAGGGGACCCAATCAGCCCCAGCATTTT

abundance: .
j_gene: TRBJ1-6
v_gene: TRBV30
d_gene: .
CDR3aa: CAWSVEQAGSPLHF
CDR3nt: TGTGCCTGGAGTGTTGAGCAGGCGGGCTCACCCCTCCACTTT

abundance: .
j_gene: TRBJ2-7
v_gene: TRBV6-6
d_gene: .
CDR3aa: CASSYSISGVYEQYF
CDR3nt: TGTGCCAGCAGTTACTCGATCTCGGGAGTCTACGAGCAGTACTTC

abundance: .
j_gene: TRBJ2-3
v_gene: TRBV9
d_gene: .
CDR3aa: CASSVGRTFTDTQYF
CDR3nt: TGTGCCAGCAGCGTAGGCCGGACATTCACAGATACGCAGTATTTT

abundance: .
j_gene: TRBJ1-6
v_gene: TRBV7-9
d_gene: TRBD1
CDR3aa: CASSLGTGNSPLHF
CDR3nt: TGTGCCAGCAGCTTAGGGACAGGCAATTCACCCCTCCACTTT

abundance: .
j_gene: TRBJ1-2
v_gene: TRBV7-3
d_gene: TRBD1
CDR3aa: CASSSSTGSYGYTF
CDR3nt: TGTGCCAGCAGCTCGTCGACAGGGTCTTATGGCTACACCTTC

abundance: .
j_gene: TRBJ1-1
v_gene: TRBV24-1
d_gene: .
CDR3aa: CATSDPKSEAFF
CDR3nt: TGTGCCACCAGTGATCCCAAAAGTGAAGCTTTCTTT

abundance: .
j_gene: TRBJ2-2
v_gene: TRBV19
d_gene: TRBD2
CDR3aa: CASTSGGGNGELFF
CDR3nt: TGTGCCAGTACGAGCGGGGGCGGGAACGGGGAGCTGTTTTTT

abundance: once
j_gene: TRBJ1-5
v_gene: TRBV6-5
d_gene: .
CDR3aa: CACMGTPYSNQPQHF
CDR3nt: TGTGCCTGCATGGGGACACCATATAGCAATCAGCCCCAGCATTTT

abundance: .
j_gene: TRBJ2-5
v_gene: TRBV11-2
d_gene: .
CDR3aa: CASSFPFGGGTSFRDQYF
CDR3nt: TGTGCCAGCAGCTTCCCCTTCGGTGGCGGGACCTCGTTCCGGGACCAGTACTTC

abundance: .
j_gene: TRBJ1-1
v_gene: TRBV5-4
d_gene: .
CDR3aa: CASSLRLQGTTEAFF
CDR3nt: TGTGCCAGCAGCTTGCGACTTCAGGGTACCACTGAAGCTTTCTTT

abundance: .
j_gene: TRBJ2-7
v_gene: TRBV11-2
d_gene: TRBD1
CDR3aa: CASSSGGQLLGQYF
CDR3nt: TGTGCCAGCAGCTCAGGGGGCCAACTCCTGGGGCAGTACTTC

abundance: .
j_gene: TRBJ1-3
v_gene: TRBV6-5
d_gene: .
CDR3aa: CASSSPAGGNTIYF
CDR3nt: TGTGCCAGCAGTTCCCCGGCCGGGGGAAACACCATATATTTT

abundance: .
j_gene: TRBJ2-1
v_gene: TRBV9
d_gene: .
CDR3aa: CASSSTGGYSYNEQFF
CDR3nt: TGTGCCAGCAGTAGCACCGGCGGTTATTCCTACAATGAGCAGTTCTTC

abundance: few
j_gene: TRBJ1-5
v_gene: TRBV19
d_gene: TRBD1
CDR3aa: CAGSYRGGPQHF
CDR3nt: TGTGCCGGTTCCTACAGGGGCGGACCCCAGCATTTT

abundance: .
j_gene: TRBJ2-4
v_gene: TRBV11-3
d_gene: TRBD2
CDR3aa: CASSPHGGAGNIQYF
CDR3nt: TGTGCCAGCAGCCCCCACGGGGGGGCTGGAAACATTCAGTACTTC

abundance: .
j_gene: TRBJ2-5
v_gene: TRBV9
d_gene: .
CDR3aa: CASSVAVGDQETQYF
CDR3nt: TGTGCCAGCAGCGTAGCCGTCGGGGATCAAGAGACCCAGTACTTC

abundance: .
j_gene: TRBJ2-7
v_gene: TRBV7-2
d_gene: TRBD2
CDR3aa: CASSFTSGGIYEQYF
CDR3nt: TGTGCCAGCAGCTTCACTAGCGGAGGAATCTACGAGCAGTACTTC

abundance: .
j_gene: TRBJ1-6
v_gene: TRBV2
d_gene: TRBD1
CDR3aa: CASRGQGDGSPLHF
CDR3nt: TGTGCCAGCAGAGGACAGGGGGACGGTTCACCCCTCCACTTT

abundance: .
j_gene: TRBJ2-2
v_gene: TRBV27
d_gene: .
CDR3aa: CASSSSATGELFF
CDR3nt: TGTGCCAGCAGTTCATCCGCCACCGGGGAGCTGTTTTTT

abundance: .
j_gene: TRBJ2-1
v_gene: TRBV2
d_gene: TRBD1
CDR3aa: CASSSDRGLHNEQFF
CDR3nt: TGTGCCAGCAGCTCCGACAGGGGGCTTCACAATGAGCAGTTCTTC

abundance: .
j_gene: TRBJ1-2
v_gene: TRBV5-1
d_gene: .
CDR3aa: CASSLGVGILNYGYTF
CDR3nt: TGCGCCAGCAGCTTGGGGGTAGGGATACTTAACTATGGCTACACCTTC

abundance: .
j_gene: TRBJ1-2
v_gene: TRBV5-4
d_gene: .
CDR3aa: CASSLEEASNYGYTF
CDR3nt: TGTGCCAGCAGCTTGGAGGAGGCCAGTAACTATGGCTACACCTTC

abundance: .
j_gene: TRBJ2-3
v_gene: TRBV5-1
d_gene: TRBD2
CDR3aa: CASSPSGPRADTQYF
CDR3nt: TGCGCCAGCAGCCCTAGCGGCCCCCGGGCCGATACGCAGTATTTT

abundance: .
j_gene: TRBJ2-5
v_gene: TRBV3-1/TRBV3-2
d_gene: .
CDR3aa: CASSPVRGSETQYF
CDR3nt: TGTGCCAGCAGCCCCGTTCGGGGATCGGAGACCCAGTACTTC

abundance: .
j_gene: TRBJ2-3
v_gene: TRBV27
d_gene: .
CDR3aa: CASSLVLTDTQYF
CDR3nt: TGTGCCAGCAGTTTGGTCCTCACAGATACGCAGTATTTT

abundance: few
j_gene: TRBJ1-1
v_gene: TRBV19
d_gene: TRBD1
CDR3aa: CASSIRTGGNRGTEAFF
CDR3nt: TGTGCCAGTAGTATCCGGACAGGGGGAAATAGGGGCACTGAAGCTTTCTTT